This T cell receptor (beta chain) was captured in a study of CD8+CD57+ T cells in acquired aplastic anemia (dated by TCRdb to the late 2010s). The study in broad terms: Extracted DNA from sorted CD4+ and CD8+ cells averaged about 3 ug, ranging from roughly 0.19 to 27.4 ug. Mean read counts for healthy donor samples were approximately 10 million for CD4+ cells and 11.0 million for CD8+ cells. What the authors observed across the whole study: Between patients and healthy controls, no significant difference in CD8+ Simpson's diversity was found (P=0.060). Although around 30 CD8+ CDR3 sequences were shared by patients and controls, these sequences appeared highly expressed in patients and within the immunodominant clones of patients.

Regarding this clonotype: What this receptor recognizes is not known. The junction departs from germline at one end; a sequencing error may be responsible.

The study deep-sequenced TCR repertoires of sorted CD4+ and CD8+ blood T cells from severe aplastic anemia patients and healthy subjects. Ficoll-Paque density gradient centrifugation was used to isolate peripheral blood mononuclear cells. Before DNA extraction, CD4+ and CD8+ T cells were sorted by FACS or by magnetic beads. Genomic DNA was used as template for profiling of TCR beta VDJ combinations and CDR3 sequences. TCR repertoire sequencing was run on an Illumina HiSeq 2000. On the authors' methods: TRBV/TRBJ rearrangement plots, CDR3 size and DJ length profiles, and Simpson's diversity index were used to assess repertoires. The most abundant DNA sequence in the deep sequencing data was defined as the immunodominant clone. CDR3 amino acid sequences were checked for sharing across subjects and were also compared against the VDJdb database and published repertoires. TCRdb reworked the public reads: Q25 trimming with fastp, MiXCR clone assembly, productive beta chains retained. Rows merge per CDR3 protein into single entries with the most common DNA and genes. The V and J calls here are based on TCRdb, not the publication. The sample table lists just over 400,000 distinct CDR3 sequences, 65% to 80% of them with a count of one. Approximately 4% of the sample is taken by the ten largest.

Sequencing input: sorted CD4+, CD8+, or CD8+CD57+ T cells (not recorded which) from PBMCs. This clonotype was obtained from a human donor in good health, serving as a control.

The CDR3 is CASSLRLAAGDTLYF. The nucleotide sequence reads as follows: TGTGCCAGCAGCTTAAGGCTAGCCGCTGGGGATACGCTGTATTTT. Here the chain combines TRBV7-8 and TRBJ2-3; matching of 5 bases hints at TRBD2 as the D gene. Measured from the cysteine to the phenylalanine, the CDR3 is 15 residues long. Only the CDR3 portion is preserved as DNA: 45 bases, with reading frame beginning at the first base. The germline V gene sets CDR1 to SGHVS and CDR2 to FQNEAQ.